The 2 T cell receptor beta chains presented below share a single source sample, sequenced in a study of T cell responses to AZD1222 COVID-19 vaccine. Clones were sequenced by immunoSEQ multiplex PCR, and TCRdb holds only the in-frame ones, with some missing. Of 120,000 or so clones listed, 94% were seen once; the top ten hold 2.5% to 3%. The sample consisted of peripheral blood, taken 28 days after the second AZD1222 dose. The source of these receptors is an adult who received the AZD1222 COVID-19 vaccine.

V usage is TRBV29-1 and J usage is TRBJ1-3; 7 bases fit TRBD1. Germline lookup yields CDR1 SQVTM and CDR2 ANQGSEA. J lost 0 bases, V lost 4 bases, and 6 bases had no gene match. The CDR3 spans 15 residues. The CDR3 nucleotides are TGCAGCGTTGGTACGGACAGGTCCTCTGGAAACACCATATATTTT. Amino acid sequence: CSVGTDRSSGNTIYF. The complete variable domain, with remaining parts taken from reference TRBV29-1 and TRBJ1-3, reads SAVISQKPSRDICQRGTSLTIQCQVDSQVTMMFWYRQQPGQSLTLIATANQGSEATYESGFVIDKFPISRPNLTFSTLTVSNMSPEDSSIYLCSVGTDRSSGNTIYFGEGSWLTVV.

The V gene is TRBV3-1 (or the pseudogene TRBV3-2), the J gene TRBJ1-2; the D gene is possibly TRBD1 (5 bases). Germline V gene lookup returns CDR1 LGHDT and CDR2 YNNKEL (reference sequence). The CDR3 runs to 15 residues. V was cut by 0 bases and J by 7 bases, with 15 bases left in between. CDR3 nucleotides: TGTGCCAGCAGCCAAGAGGGCAGGGTGGGGTCTGGCTACACCTTC. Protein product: CASSQEGRVGSGYTF.